The sequence of this T cell receptor beta chain was determined in a study of cytomegalovirus exposure and HLA in healthy donors. The study ran its PCR with 60 Vbeta and 13 Jbeta primers. Using immunoSEQ multiplex PCR, the repertoire was profiled, and TCRdb retains in-frame clones only, with some absent. The data show under 110,000 clones, less than 85% seen once. V trimming: 4 bases; J trimming: 5 bases; junction bases outside the gene matches: 20. The CDR3 spans 18 residues. In germline, CDR1 is SGDLS, CDR2 YYNGEE. The count of this clone is one. The J gene is TRBJ2-5, the V gene TRBV9; 7 bases are a match to TRBD2. This sequence was found in a man aged 60 to 75 in good health and CMV-seronegative. The specimen sequenced was PBMCs. The CDR3 spells CASSPKGSGLPFLETQYF. As DNA, the CDR3 is TGTGCCAGCAGCCCAAAGGGTTCGGGACTACCCTTTCTGGAGACCCAGTACTTC.